The rows below give T cell receptor beta chains drawn from one sample of a study of regulatory T cells in long-lasting Graves disease. TCRdb reprocessed the multiplex PCR reads with MiXCR, giving one entry per CDR3 protein. The table includes 600,000 to 850,000 distinct CDR3 sequences, roughly 30% detected once. Specimen: peripheral blood mononuclear cells (PBMCs), collected when the disease was refractory, from a patient treated with antithyroid drugs. Every receptor here comes from a female donor with Graves disease. The conserved cysteine and the conserved F or W are not part of the CDR3 here. Each record gives: J gene, V gene, CDR3 protein.

j_gene: TRBJ2-5; v_gene: TRBV12-3/TRBV12-4; CDR3aa: ASSLRDYQETQY
j_gene: TRBJ2-5; v_gene: TRBV6-1; CDR3aa: ASRAFGTKETQY
j_gene: TRBJ1-2; v_gene: TRBV30; CDR3aa: AWSPGGGGYT
j_gene: TRBJ2-7; v_gene: TRBV20-1; CDR3aa: SAYTTGESPYEQY
j_gene: TRBJ2-1; v_gene: TRBV2; CDR3aa: ASSDRISSYNEQF
j_gene: TRBJ2-7; v_gene: TRBV6-1; CDR3aa: ASNHPGVAGGSYSYEQY
j_gene: TRBJ1-4; v_gene: TRBV6-5; CDR3aa: ASSYSERGNEKLF
j_gene: TRBJ1-1; v_gene: TRBV7-9; CDR3aa: ASSSRTRQGTEAF
j_gene: TRBJ1-4; v_gene: TRBV6-1; CDR3aa: ASSGRVEANEKLF
j_gene: TRBJ1-2; v_gene: TRBV12-3/TRBV12-4; CDR3aa: ASSLGVVEGYT
j_gene: TRBJ1-1; v_gene: TRBV11-2; CDR3aa: ASSTTRSRRDTEAF
j_gene: TRBJ1-6; v_gene: TRBV3-1; CDR3aa: ASSRLGTANSPLH
j_gene: TRBJ1-5; v_gene: TRBV5-6; CDR3aa: ASSLAQGVGNQPQH
j_gene: TRBJ1-1; v_gene: TRBV5-1; CDR3aa: ASRLYGEDSTEAF
j_gene: TRBJ1-1; v_gene: TRBV7-3; CDR3aa: ASSFGPWETEAF
j_gene: TRBJ1-5; v_gene: TRBV7-6; CDR3aa: ASSLASGTASNQPQH
j_gene: TRBJ1-3; v_gene: TRBV5-1; CDR3aa: ASSLTGDGNTIY
j_gene: TRBJ2-7; v_gene: TRBV27; CDR3aa: ASSTYRGLGEQY
j_gene: TRBJ1-5; v_gene: TRBV2; CDR3aa: ASRPRGGDSNQPQH
j_gene: TRBJ2-7; v_gene: TRBV11-1; CDR3aa: ASSLEAESSYEQY
j_gene: TRBJ2-7; v_gene: TRBV7-9; CDR3aa: ASSSLPRQSSYEQY
j_gene: TRBJ2-2; v_gene: TRBV5-5; CDR3aa: ASRLTLPGQGTGELF
j_gene: TRBJ2-7; v_gene: TRBV27; CDR3aa: ASSPTRGHEQY
j_gene: TRBJ1-6; v_gene: TRBV7-6; CDR3aa: ASSVLNSPLH
j_gene: TRBJ2-5; v_gene: TRBV20-1; CDR3aa: SALSTGIGQETQY
j_gene: TRBJ2-3; v_gene: TRBV6-1; CDR3aa: AVLGGPDTQY
j_gene: TRBJ2-7; v_gene: TRBV12-3/TRBV12-4; CDR3aa: ASSLGTAREQY
j_gene: TRBJ2-7; v_gene: TRBV30; CDR3aa: AWNVGPPYEQY
j_gene: TRBJ2-7; v_gene: TRBV20-1; CDR3aa: SARPDGTVSYEQY
j_gene: TRBJ1-6; v_gene: TRBV28; CDR3aa: ASSFGGSPLH
j_gene: TRBJ1-4; v_gene: TRBV20-1; CDR3aa: SARDGFSNEKLF
j_gene: TRBJ1-2; v_gene: TRBV28; CDR3aa: ASSSPGTGGNYGYT
j_gene: TRBJ2-7; v_gene: TRBV12-3/TRBV12-4; CDR3aa: ASSLSWGREGGGSRDEQY
j_gene: TRBJ2-7; v_gene: TRBV5-1; CDR3aa: ASSPTSGSGVRSYEQY
j_gene: TRBJ1-2; v_gene: TRBV12-3/TRBV12-4; CDR3aa: ASNKIGPNYGYT
j_gene: TRBJ2-7; v_gene: TRBV20-1; CDR3aa: SARVTGVVGEQY
j_gene: TRBJ1-5; v_gene: TRBV27; CDR3aa: ASRPDGYSNQPQH
j_gene: TRBJ2-1; v_gene: TRBV5-1; CDR3aa: ASSLVGGRANDEQF
j_gene: TRBJ1-6; v_gene: TRBV7-9; CDR3aa: ASSGGINNSPLH